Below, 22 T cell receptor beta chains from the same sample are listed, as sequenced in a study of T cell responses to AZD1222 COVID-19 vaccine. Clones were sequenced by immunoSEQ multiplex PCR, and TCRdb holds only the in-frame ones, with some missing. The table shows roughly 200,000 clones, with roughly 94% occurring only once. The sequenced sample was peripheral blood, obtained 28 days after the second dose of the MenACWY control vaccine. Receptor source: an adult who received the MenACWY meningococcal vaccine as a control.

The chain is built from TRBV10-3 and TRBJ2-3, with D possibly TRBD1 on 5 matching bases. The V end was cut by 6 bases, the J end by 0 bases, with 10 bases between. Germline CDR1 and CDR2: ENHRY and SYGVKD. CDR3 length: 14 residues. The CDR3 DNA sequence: TGTGCCATCAGGACGTCAGGGAGCACAGATACGCAGTATTTT. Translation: CAIRTSGSTDTQYF.

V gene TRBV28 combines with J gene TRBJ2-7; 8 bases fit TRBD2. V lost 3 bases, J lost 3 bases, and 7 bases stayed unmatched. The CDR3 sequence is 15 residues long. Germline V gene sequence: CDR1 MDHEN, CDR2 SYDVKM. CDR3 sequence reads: CASSFMGLGIYEQYF. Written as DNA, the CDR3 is TGTGCCAGCAGTTTCATGGGACTAGGTATCTACGAGCAGTACTTC. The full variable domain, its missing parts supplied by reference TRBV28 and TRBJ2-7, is DVKVTQSSRYLVKRTGEKVFLECVQDMDHENMFWYRQDPGLGLRLIYFSYDVKMKEKGDIPEGYSVSREKKERFSLILESASTNQTSMYLCASSFMGLGIYEQYFGPGTRLTVT.

CDR3: CAWNGDNEKLFF. CDR3 coding DNA: TGTGCCTGGAACGGGGACAATGAAAAACTGTTTTTT. J is TRBJ1-4 and V is TRBV30, with D possibly being TRBD1 (5 bases). This CDR3 has 12 residues. V shed 4 bases and J shed 5 bases, with 8 bases lying between them. Germline V gene lookup returns CDR1 GTSNPN and CDR2 SVGIG (reference sequence).

Written as DNA, the CDR3 is TGTGCCAGCAGCCCCCACTTCGGGACAGGGGGCGCCCGGTTCCACGAGCAGTACTTC. Residues: CASSPHFGTGGARFHEQYF. The chain employs TRBV21-1 and TRBJ2-7; no DNA check was done on the table's D call, TRBD1. TRBV21-1 is assigned pseudogene status. This CDR3 is built from 19 residues.

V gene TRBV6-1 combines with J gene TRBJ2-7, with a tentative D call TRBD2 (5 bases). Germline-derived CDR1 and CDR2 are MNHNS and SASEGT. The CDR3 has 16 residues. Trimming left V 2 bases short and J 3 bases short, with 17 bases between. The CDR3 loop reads CASSESEEKALYEQYF. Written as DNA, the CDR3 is TGTGCCAGCAGTGAATCGGAGGAGAAGGCCCTCTACGAGCAGTACTTC.

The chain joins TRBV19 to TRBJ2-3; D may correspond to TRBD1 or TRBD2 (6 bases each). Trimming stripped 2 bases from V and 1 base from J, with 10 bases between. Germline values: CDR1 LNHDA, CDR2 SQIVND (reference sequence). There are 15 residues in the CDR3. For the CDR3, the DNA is TGTGCCAGTAGTATAACGGGGGCCGGCACAGATACGCAGTATTTT. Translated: CASSITGAGTDTQYF.

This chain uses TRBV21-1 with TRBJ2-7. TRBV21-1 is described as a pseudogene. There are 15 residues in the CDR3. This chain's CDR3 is CASSKVGAHSYEQYF. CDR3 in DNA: TGTGCCAGCAGCAAAGTCGGCGCACACTCCTACGAGCAGTACTTC.

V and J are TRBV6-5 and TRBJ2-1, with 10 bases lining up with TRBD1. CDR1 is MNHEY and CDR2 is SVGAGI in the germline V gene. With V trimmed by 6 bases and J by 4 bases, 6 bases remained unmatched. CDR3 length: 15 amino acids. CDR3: CASRNRQGAYNEQFF. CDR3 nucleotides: TGTGCCAGCAGGAACAGACAGGGGGCTTACAATGAGCAGTTCTTC.

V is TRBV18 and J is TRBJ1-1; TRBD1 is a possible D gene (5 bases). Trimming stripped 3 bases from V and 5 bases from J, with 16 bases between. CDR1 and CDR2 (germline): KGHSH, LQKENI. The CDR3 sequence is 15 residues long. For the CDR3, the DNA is TGTGCCAGCTCACCGACGAGCAGGGCCGGGACTGAAGCTTTCTTT. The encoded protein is CASSPTSRAGTEAFF.

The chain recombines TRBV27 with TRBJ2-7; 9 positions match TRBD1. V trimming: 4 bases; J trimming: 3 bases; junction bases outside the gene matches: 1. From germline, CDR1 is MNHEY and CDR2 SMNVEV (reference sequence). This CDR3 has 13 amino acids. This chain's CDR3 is CASSWDRDYEQYF. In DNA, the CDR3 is TGTGCCAGCAGTTGGGACAGGGACTACGAGCAGTACTTC.

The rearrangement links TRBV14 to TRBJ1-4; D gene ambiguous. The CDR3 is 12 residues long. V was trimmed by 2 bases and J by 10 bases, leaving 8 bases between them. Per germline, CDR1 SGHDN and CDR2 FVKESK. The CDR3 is CASSQQYGKLFF. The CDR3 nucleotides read TGTGCCAGCAGCCAACAGTACGGAAAACTGTTTTTT.

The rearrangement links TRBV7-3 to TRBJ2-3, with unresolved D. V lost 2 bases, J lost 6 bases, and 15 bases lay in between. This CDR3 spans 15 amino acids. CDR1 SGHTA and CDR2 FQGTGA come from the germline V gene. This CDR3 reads CASSLGRWPTDTQYF. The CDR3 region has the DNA TGTGCCAGCAGCTTAGGCCGATGGCCCACGGATACGCAGTATTTT.

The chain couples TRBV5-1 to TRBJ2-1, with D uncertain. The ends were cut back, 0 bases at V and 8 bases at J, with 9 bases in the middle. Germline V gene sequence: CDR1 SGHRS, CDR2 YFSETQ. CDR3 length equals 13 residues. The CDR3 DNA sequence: TGCGCCAGCAGCTTGGAAGGCCCCCATGAGCAGTTCTTC. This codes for CASSLEGPHEQFF. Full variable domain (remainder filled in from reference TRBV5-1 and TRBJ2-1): KAGVTQTPRYLIKTRGQQVTLSCSPISGHRSVSWYQQTPGQGLQFLFEYFSETQRNKGNFPGRFSGRQFSNSRSEMNVSTLELGDSALYLCASSLEGPHEQFFGPGTRLTVL.

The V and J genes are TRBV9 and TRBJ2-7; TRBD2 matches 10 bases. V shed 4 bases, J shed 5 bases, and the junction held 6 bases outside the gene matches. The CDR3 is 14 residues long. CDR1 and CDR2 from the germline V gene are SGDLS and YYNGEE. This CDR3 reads CASSPIAGGHEQYF. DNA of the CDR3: TGTGCCAGCAGCCCCATAGCGGGGGGACACGAGCAGTACTTC.

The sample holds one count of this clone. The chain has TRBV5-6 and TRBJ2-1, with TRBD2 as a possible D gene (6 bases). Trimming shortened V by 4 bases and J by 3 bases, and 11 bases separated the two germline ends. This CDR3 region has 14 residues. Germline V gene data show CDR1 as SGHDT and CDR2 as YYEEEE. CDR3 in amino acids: CASSLTRNYNEQFF. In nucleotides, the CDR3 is TGTGCCAGCAGCCTGACTAGGAACTACAATGAGCAGTTCTTC.

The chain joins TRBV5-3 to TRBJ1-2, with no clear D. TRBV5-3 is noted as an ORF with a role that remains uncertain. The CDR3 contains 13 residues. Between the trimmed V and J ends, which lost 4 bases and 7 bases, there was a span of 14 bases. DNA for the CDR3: TGTGCCAGAAGCCCCGTGAGGGCGGGTGGCTACACCTTC. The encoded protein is CARSPVRAGGYTF.

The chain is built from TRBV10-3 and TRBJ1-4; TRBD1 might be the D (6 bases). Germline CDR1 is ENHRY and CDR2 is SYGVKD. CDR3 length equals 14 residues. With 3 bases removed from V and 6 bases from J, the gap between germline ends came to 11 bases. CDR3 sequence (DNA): TGTGCCATCAGTGATAGGGGGGGCCATGAAAAACTGTTTTTT. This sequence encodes CAISDRGGHEKLFF.

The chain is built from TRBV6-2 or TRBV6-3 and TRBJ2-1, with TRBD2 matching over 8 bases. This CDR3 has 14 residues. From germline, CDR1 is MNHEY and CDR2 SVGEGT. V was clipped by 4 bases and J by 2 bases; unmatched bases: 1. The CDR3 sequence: CASSSGGPYNEQFF. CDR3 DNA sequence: TGTGCCAGCAGTTCGGGGGGGCCCTACAATGAGCAGTTCTTC.

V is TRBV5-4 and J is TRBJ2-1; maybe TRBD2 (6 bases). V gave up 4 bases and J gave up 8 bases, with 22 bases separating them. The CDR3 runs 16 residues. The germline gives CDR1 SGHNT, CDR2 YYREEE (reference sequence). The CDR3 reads CASSGPGLAVSDEQFF. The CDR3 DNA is TGTGCCAGCAGCGGACCGGGACTGGCGGTTTCGGATGAGCAGTTCTTC.

The CDR3 sequence: CASSLGGDSPDTQYF. CDR3 nucleotide sequence: TGTGCCAGCAGCTTGGGGGGGGACTCCCCAGATACGCAGTATTTT. The rearrangement links TRBV5-4 to TRBJ2-3, with TRBD2 as a possible D gene (6 bases). CDR1 is SGHNT, CDR2 YYREEE, per germline (reference sequence). The CDR3 covers 15 residues. Trimming removed 0 bases from V and 4 bases from J, with 12 bases in between.

CDR3 residues: CASSTTGTAYEQYF. For the CDR3, the DNA is TGTGCCAGCAGCACAACCGGGACAGCTTACGAGCAGTACTTC. The chain is built from TRBV7-2 and TRBJ2-7, with 7 bases identical to TRBD1. V trimming: 5 bases; J trimming: 4 bases; junction bases outside the gene matches: 8. The CDR3 runs 14 residues. From germline, CDR1 is SGHTA and CDR2 FQGNSA.

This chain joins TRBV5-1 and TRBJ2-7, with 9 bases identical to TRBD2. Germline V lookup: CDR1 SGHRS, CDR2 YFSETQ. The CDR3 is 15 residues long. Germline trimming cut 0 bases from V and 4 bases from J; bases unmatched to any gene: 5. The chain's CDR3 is CASSLDLAGWYEQYF. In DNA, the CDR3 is TGCGCCAGCAGCTTGGACCTAGCGGGATGGTACGAGCAGTACTTC.